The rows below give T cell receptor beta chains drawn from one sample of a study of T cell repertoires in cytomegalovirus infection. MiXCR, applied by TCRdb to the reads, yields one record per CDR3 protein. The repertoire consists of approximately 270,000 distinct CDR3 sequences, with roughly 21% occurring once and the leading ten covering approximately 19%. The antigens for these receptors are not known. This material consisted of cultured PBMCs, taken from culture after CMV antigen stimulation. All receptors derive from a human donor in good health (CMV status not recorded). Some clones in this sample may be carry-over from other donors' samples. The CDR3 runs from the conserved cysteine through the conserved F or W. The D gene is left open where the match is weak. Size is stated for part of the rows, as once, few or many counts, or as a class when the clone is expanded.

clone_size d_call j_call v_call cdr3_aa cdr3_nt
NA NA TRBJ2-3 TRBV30 CAWSVTGAGDTQYF TGTGCCTGGAGTGTGACGGGAGCGGGTGATACGCAGTATTTT
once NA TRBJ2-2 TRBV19 CASTPGTSHTGELFF TGTGCCAGTACCCCCGGGACCTCCCACACCGGGGAGCTGTTTTTT
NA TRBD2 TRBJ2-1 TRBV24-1 CATSDLAGVSYNEQFF TGTGCCACCAGTGATTTAGCGGGAGTTTCCTACAATGAGCAGTTCTTC
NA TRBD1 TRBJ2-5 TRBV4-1 CASSQPGQKKQETQYF TGCGCCAGCAGCCAACCGGGACAGAAGAAGCAAGAGACCCAGTACTTC
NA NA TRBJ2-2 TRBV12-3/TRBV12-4 CASSLALEFATKIGSTGELFF TGTGCCAGCAGTTTAGCGCTAGAATTCGCGACCAAAATAGGGTCCACCGGGGAGCTGTTTTTT
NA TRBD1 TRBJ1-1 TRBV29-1 CSGSQGENTEAFF TGCAGCGGGTCACAGGGGGAGAACACTGAAGCTTTCTTT
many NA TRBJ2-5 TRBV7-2 CASSRSQETQYF TGTGCCAGCAGCAGGAGTCAAGAGACCCAGTACTTC
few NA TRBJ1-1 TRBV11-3 CASSHGGTEAFF TGTGCCAGCAGTCACGGGGGCACTGAAGCTTTCTTT
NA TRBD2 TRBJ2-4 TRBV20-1 CSAMGGGVKNIQYF TGCAGTGCCATGGGGGGAGGGGTCAAAAACATTCAGTACTTC
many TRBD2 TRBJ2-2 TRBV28 CASSLWELAEGPGELFF TGTGCCAGCAGTTTATGGGAGCTAGCGGAGGGGCCGGGGGAGCTGTTTTTT
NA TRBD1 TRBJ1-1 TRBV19 CASSIGFTGGRGTEAFF TGTGCCAGTAGTATAGGTTTTACAGGGGGCCGGGGTACTGAAGCTTTCTTT
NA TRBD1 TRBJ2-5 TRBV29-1 CSVAGTGQEAQYF TGCAGCGTGGCCGGGACAGGGCAAGAAGCCCAGTACTTC
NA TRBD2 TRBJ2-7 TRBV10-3 CAIAGGGSYEQYF TGTGCCATCGCGGGAGGCGGGTCCTACGAGCAGTACTTC
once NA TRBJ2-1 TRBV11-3 CASSLEEWQGGGELFF TGTGCCAGCAGCTTAGAAGAATGGCAGGGAGGAGGTGAGCTGTTCTTC
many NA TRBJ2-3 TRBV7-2 CASSLERNTQYF TGTGCCAGCAGCTTAGAGAGAAATACGCAGTATTTT
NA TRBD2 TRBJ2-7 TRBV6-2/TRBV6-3 CASSTLAGGPSYEQYF TGTGCCAGCAGCACTCTAGCGGGAGGGCCTTCCTACGAGCAGTACTTC
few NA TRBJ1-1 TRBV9 CASSPRETGVSAFF TGTGCCAGCAGCCCCCGTGAAACGGGCGTTTCAGCTTTCTTT
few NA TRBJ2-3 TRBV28 CASSRGWGGTDTQYF TGTGCCAGCAGTAGGGGATGGGGGGGCACAGATACGCAGTATTTT
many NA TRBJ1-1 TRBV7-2 CASSLAFGVNTEAFF TGTGCCAGCAGCTTAGCGTTTGGAGTGAACACTGAAGCTTTCTTT
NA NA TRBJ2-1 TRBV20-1 CSARDVVGYNEQFF TGCAGTGCTAGAGACGTCGTGGGCTACAATGAGCAGTTCTTC
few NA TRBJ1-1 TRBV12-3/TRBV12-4 CASSTGQPNTEAFF TGTGCCAGCAGTACCGGACAGCCGAACACTGAAGCTTTCTTT
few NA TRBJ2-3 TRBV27 CASSWGQTDTQYF TGTGCCAGCAGCTGGGGACAAACAGATACGCAGTATTTT
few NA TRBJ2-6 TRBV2 CASSPRGGANVLTF TGTGCCAGCAGTCCCCGGGGTGGGGCCAACGTCCTGACTTTC
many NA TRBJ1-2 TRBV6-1 CASSERKNYGYTF TGTGCCAGCAGTGAAAGAAAGAACTATGGCTACACCTTC
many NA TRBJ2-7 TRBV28 CASSPPRDDPSKQYF TGTGCCAGCAGTCCGCCCCGGGACGACCCCTCCAAGCAGTACTTC
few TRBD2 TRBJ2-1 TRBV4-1 CASSHSLAENNEQFF TGCGCCAGCAGCCATTCGCTAGCGGAGAACAATGAGCAGTTCTTC
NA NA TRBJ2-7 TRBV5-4 CASSFQGGGEQYF TGTGCCAGCAGCTTCCAGGGGGGGGGCGAGCAGTACTTC
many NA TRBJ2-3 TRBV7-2 CASRKGTDTQYF TGTGCCAGCAGGAAAGGAACAGATACGCAGTATTTT
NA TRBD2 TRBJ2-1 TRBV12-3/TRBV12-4 CASSLDVGLAELEQFF TGTGCCAGCAGTTTGGATGTCGGACTAGCGGAACTTGAGCAGTTCTTC
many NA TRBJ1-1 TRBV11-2 CASSLVLGDTEAFF TGTGCCAGCAGCTTAGTTCTGGGGGACACTGAAGCTTTCTTT
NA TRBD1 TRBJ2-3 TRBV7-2 CASSYWTGSTDTQYF TGTGCCAGCAGCTACTGGACAGGGAGCACAGATACGCAGTATTTT
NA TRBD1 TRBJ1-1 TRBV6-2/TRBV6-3 CASSYLSGTGEVAFF TGTGCCAGCAGTTACTTATCCGGGACAGGGGAGGTGGCTTTCTTT
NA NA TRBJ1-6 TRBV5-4 CASSDESGHSSPLHF TGTGCCAGCAGCGACGAGTCAGGGCATAGTTCACCCCTCCACTTT
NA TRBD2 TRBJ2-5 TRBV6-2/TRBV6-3 CASSYRAGDLQETQYF TGTGCCAGCAGTTATCGGGCGGGAGATCTCCAAGAGACCCAGTACTTC
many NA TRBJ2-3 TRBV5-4 CASSLAPSAFTDTQYF TGTGCCAGCAGCTTGGCCCCTAGCGCTTTCACAGATACGCAGTATTTT
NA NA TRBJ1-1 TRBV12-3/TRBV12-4 CASSLLRTNTEAFF TGTGCCAGCAGTTTACTCAGGACGAACACTGAAGCTTTCTTT
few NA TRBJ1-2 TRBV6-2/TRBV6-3 CASSKDSYGYTF TGTGCCAGCAGTAAAGACAGCTATGGCTACACCTTC
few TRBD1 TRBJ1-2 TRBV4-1 CASSQPRQGARYGYTF TGCGCCAGCAGCCAGCCCAGACAGGGGGCGAGGTATGGCTACACCTTC
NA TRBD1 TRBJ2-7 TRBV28 CATQTGSYEQYF TGTGCCACCCAGACAGGGTCCTACGAGCAGTACTTC
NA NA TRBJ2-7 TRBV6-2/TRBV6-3 CASSDWPYEQYF TGTGCCAGCAGTGACTGGCCCTACGAGCAGTACTTC
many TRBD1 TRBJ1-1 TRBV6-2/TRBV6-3 CATWDREYTEAFF TGTGCCACCTGGGACAGGGAATACACTGAAGCTTTCTTT
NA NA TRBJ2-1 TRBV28 CASLGIPGPYNEQFF TGTGCCAGCCTCGGGATCCCCGGCCCCTACAATGAGCAGTTCTTC
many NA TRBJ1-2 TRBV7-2 CASSRLGQYYGYTF TGTGCCAGCAGCCGGTTAGGACAGTACTATGGCTACACCTTC
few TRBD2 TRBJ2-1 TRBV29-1 CSVDSGGTNEQFF TGCAGCGTTGATTCGGGAGGGACCAATGAGCAGTTCTTC
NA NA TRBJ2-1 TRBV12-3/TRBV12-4 CASRPQGGESSYNEQFF TGTGCCAGCAGGCCGCAGGGCGGGGAGAGCTCCTACAATGAGCAGTTCTTC
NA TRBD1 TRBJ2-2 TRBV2 CASRTGAGELFF TGTGCCAGCAGGACAGGGGCCGGGGAGCTGTTTTTT
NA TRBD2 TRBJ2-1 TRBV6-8 CASRPGREGRNIYNEQFF TGTGCCAGCAGGCCGGGGCGGGAGGGCCGCAACATCTACAATGAGCAGTTCTTC
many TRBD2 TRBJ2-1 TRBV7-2 CASSPSGVAGSYNEQFF TGTGCCAGCAGCCCCTCCGGGGTAGCGGGGTCCTACAATGAGCAGTTCTTC
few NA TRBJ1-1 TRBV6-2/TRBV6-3 CASSYSWSVNTEAFF TGTGCCAGCAGTTACTCGTGGAGTGTGAACACTGAAGCTTTCTTT
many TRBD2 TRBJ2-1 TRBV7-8 CASSLGDLAGNEQFF TGTGCCAGCAGCTTAGGGGACCTAGCGGGCAATGAGCAGTTCTTC
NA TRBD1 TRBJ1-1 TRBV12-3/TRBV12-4 CASTPGQEVSEAFF TGTGCCAGCACCCCGGGACAGGAGGTCTCTGAAGCTTTCTTT
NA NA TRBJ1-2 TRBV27 CASGEPWDKKSHGYTF TGTGCCAGCGGTGAACCCTGGGACAAGAAGTCCCATGGCTACACCTTC
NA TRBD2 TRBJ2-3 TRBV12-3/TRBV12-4 CDSSLGLAADTQYF TGTGACAGCAGTTTAGGACTAGCGGCAGATACGCAGTATTTT
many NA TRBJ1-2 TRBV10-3 CAIRAQDGSYGYTF TGTGCCATCAGAGCACAGGACGGCTCCTATGGCTACACCTTC
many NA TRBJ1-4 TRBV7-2 CASSPPSGSEEKLFF TGTGCCAGCAGCCCCCCCTCAGGGTCGGAGGAAAAACTGTTTTTT